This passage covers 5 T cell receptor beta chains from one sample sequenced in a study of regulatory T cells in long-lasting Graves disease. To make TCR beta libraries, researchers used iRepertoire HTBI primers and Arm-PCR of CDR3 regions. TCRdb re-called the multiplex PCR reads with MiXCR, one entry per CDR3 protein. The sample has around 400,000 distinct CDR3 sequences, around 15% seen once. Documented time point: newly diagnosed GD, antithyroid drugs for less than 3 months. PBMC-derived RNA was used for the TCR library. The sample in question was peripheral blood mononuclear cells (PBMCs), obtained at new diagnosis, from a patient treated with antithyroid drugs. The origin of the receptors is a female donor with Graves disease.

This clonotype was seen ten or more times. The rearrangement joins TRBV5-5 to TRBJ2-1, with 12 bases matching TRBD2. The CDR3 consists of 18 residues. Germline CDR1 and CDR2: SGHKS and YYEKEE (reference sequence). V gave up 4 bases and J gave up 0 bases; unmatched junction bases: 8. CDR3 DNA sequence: TGTGCCAGCAGCCAACTAGCGGGGGGTTATCCCTCCTACAATGAGCAGTTCTTC. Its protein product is CASSQLAGGYPSYNEQFF.

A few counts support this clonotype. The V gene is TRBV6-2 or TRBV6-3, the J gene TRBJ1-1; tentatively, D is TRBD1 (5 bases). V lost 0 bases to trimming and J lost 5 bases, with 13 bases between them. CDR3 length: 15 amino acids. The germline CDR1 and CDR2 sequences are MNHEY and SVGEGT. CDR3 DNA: TGTGCCAGCAGTTACTCCCGACGGGGGGGGACTGAAGCTTTCTTT. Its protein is CASSYSRRGGTEAFF.

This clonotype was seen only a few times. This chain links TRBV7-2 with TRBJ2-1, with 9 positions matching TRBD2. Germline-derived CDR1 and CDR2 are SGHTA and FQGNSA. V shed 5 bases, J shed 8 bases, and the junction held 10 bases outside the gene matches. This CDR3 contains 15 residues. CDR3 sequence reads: CASSRRAGGGDEQFF. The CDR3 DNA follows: TGTGCCAGCAGCCGACGAGCGGGAGGCGGGGATGAGCAGTTCTTC. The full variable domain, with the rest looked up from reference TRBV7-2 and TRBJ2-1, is GAGVSQSPSNKVTEKGKDVELRCDPISGHTALYWYRQSLGQGLEFLIYFQGNSAPDKSGLPSDRFSAERTGGSVSTLTIQRTQQEDSAVYLCASSRRAGGGDEQFFGPGTRLTVL.

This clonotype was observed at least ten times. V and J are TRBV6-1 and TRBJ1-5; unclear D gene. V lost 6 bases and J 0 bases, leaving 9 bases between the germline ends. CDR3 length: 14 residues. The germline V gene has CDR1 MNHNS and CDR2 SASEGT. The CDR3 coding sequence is TGTGCCAGCAGCGGCACTAATAGCAATCAGCCCCAGCATTTT. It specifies CASSGTNSNQPQHF.

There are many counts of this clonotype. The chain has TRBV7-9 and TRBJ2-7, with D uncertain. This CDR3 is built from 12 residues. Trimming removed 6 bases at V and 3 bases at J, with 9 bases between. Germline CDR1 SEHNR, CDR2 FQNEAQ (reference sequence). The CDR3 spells CASSLQSYEQYF. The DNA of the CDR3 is TGTGCCAGCAGTTTGCAGAGCTACGAGCAGTACTTC.